The rows below give T cell receptor beta chains drawn from one sample of a study of blood T cell repertoires in COVID-19. Produced via immunoSEQ multiplex PCR; TCRdb's table is partial and in-frame only. The sample contains about 160,000 clones, around nine tenths of which appear only once. Source material: peripheral blood. The receptors come from a man aged 60 to 69 with COVID-19, enrolled during active disease. CDR3s include the opening cysteine and the closing phenylalanine or tryptophan. D genes are given only for firm matches. Not every row has a clone size; where given, it reads once, few, many or a size class.

abundance	d_gene	v_gene	j_gene	CDR3aa	CDR3nt
once	NA	TRBV12-3/TRBV12-4	TRBJ2-1	CASSSDVPQFF	TGTGCCAGCAGTAGCGACGTCCCGCAATTCTTC
NA	NA	TRBV19	TRBJ1-2	CASSINGLYGYTF	TGTGCCAGTAGTATTAACGGTCTCTATGGCTACACCTTC
NA	TRBD1	TRBV7-9	TRBJ1-4	CASSLGTGLEKLFF	TGTGCCAGCAGCTTGGGGACAGGGCTTGAAAAACTGTTTTTT
NA	TRBD1	TRBV7-6	TRBJ2-7	CASSFHMGQGTPSSSPYEQYF	TGTGCCAGCAGCTTTCACATGGGACAGGGTACGCCTAGTTCTTCGCCCTACGAGCAGTACTTC
NA	NA	TRBV5-4	TRBJ1-4	CASSPEIGGANEKLFF	TGTGCCAGCAGCCCGGAAATCGGGGGGGCTAATGAAAAACTGTTTTTT
NA	TRBD1	TRBV12-5	TRBJ2-1	CASGFDRVTYYNEQFF	TGTGCTAGTGGTTTTGACAGGGTAACTTACTACAATGAGCAGTTCTTC
NA	NA	TRBV6-2/TRBV6-3	TRBJ1-5	CASSYATPNQPQHF	TGTGCCAGCAGTTACGCGACTCCTAATCAGCCCCAGCATTTT
NA	TRBD2	TRBV11-2	TRBJ2-3	CASSFSGSGGRTDTQYF	TGTGCCAGCAGCTTCTCTGGAAGCGGGGGACGCACAGATACGCAGTATTTT
NA	TRBD1	TRBV15	TRBJ2-2	CATISGQANTGELFF	TGTGCCACCATCTCGGGACAGGCGAACACCGGGGAGCTGTTTTTT
once	TRBD1	TRBV27	TRBJ1-6	CASGTGTASNNSPLHF	TGTGCCAGCGGAACCGGGACAGCTTCTAATAATTCACCCCTCCACTTT
once	TRBD1	TRBV19	TRBJ1-1	CASSMDRVNTEAFF	TGTGCCAGTAGTATGGACAGGGTAAATACTGAAGCTTTCTTT
NA	TRBD2	TRBV10-2	TRBJ2-3	CASSEGTRVPDTQYF	TGCGCCAGCAGTGAGGGGACTAGGGTCCCAGATACGCAGTATTTT
NA	TRBD1	TRBV19	TRBJ1-5	CASSRQGRDQPQHF	TGTGCCAGTAGCAGACAGGGACGGGATCAGCCCCAGCATTTT
NA	NA	TRBV4-3	TRBJ1-2	CASSQDIGESNYGYTF	TGCGCCAGCAGCCAAGACATCGGGGAATCCAACTATGGCTACACCTTC
NA	NA	TRBV7-2	TRBJ2-7	CASSLNARFDEQYF	TGTGCCAGCAGCTTAAACGCGAGGTTCGACGAGCAGTACTTC
NA	NA	TRBV7-2	TRBJ2-5	CASSFRYQETQYF	TGTGCCAGCAGCTTCCGGTACCAAGAGACCCAGTACTTC
NA	NA	TRBV5-6	TRBJ1-5	CASSDTGSNQPQHF	TGTGCCAGCAGCGATACAGGTAGCAATCAGCCCCAGCATTTT
NA	TRBD2	TRBV3-1/TRBV3-2	TRBJ2-7	CASSQDITSGGPSYEQYF	TGTGCCAGCAGCCAAGATATTACTAGCGGGGGGCCCTCCTACGAGCAGTACTTC
NA	NA	TRBV6-6	TRBJ1-1	CASSYRSGRPEAFF	TGTGCCAGCAGTTACAGGTCAGGGAGGCCTGAAGCTTTCTTT
NA	NA	TRBV19	TRBJ2-2	CASSQGSVPGTGELFF	TGTGCCAGTAGCCAGGGGTCGGTCCCGGGCACCGGGGAGCTGTTTTTT
NA	NA	TRBV19	TRBJ1-2	CASSIAQGQGYGYTF	TGTGCCAGTAGTATAGCCCAGGGCCAGGGCTATGGCTACACCTTC
NA	NA	TRBV9	TRBJ1-1	CASSVVAVRNTEAFF	TGTGCCAGCAGCGTAGTGGCAGTCAGGAACACTGAAGCTTTCTTT
NA	NA	TRBV12-3/TRBV12-4	TRBJ2-4	CASGRLAKNIQYF	TGTGCCAGCGGGAGATTAGCCAAAAACATTCAGTACTTC
NA	TRBD1	TRBV29-1	TRBJ1-6	CSVIRDRGRRLFGNSPLHF	TGCAGCGTTATCCGGGACAGGGGAAGAAGGTTGTTTGGGAATTCACCCCTCCACTTT
NA	NA	TRBV6-6	TRBJ2-7	CASSRTRGYEQYF	TGTGCCAGCAGTCGGACAAGGGGGTACGAGCAGTACTTC
NA	TRBD2	TRBV5-1	TRBJ2-7	CASSLFGSGSSYEQYF	TGCGCCAGCAGCTTGTTCGGTAGCGGGAGTTCCTACGAGCAGTACTTC
NA	TRBD1	TRBV3-1/TRBV3-2	TRBJ1-4	CASSDRVTNEKLFF	TGTGCCAGCAGCGACAGGGTAACTAATGAAAAACTGTTTTTT
NA	TRBD2	TRBV24-1	TRBJ2-3	CATSDWGGSSTDTQYF	TGTGCCACCAGTGATTGGGGGGGATCTAGCACAGATACGCAGTATTTT
NA	TRBD1	TRBV18	TRBJ1-5	CASSLQGKGQPQHF	TGTGCCAGCTCACTACAGGGGAAGGGGCAGCCCCAGCATTTT
NA	TRBD2	TRBV3-1/TRBV3-2	TRBJ2-2	CASSQDSGGSGEPTGELFF	TGTGCCAGCAGCCAAGATTCTGGTGGTAGCGGGGAACCCACCGGGGAGCTGTTTTTT
NA	NA	TRBV7-2	TRBJ2-6	CASSLMRVRRSGANVLTF	TGTGCCAGCAGCTTAATGAGGGTCCGCCGCTCTGGGGCCAACGTCCTGACTTTC
NA	TRBD2	TRBV4-3	TRBJ2-1	CASSKGTSGTWGEQFF	TGCGCCAGCAGCAAAGGGACTAGCGGGACTTGGGGGGAGCAGTTCTTC
few	TRBD2	TRBV9	TRBJ2-1	CASSVEALAGGKQFF	TGTGCCAGCAGCGTAGAGGCGTTAGCGGGAGGAAAACAGTTCTTC